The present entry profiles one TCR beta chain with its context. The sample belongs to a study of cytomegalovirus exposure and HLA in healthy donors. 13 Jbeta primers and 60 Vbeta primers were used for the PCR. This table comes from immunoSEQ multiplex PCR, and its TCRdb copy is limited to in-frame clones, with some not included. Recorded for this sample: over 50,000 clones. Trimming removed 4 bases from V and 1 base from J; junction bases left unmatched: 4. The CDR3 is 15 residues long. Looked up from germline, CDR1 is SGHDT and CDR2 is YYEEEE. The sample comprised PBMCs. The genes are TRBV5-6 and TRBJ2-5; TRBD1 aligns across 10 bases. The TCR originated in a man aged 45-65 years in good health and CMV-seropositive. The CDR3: CASSPDRGIQETQYF. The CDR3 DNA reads TGTGCCAGCAGCCCGGACAGGGGGATCCAAGAGACCCAGTACTTC.